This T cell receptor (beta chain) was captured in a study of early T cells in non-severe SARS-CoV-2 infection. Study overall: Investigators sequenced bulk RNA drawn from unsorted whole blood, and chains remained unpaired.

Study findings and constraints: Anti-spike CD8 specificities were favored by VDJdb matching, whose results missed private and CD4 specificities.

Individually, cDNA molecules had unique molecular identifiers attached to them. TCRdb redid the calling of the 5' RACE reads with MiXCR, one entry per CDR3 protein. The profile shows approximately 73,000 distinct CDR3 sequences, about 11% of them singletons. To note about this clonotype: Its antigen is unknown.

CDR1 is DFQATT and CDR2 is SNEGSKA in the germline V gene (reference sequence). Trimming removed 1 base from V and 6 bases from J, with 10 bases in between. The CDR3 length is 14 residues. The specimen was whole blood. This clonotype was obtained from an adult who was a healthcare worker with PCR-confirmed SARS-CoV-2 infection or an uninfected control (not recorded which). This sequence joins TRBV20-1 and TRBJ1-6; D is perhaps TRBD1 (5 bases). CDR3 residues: CSARAGRGNSPLHF. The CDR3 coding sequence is TGCAGTGCTAGAGCGGGGCGGGGTAATTCACCCCTCCACTTT.